The next 27 T cell receptor beta chains were all read from a single sample in a study. TCRdb called the RT-PCR reads again in MiXCR, with one record for every CDR3 protein. The sample records 550,000 to 750,000 distinct CDR3 sequences, approximately 15% being singletons. Sequenced sample: memory CD4+ T cells from blood. The receptors were sampled from a female donor in good health, serving as a healthy control.

This clonotype was seen a few times. V is TRBV20-1 and J is TRBJ2-3; 14 nucleotides match TRBD2. This CDR3 region has 19 residues. Germline V gene lookup returns CDR1 DFQATT and CDR2 SNEGSKA (reference sequence). V lost 3 bases to trimming and J lost 4 bases; unmatched junction nucleotides: 15. In DNA form, the CDR3 reads TGCAGTGCTAGGGTTGGACTAGCGGGGGGTTCCGTCCCCGCAGATACGCAGTATTTT. As protein: CSARVGLAGGSVPADTQYF.

About this clonotype: A read error is possible here, since a much larger clone lies one base away. V is TRBV11-2 and J is TRBJ2-5; a possible D gene is TRBD1 (6 bases). In germline, CDR1 is SGHAT, CDR2 FQNNGV. The length of the CDR3 is 13 residues. The CDR3 nucleotides are TGTGCCAGCTCGACAGGAATCCAAGAGACCAAGTACTTC. It encodes CASSTGIQETKYF.

V usage is TRBV28 and J usage is TRBJ2-7; possibly TRBD2 for D (6 bases). V was pared by 7 bases and J by 2 bases, with 15 bases between. The CDR3 covers 14 residues. CDR1 MDHEN and CDR2 SYDVKM come from the germline V gene. CDR3 nucleotide sequence: TGTGCCAGCAATCAATCTAGCGACCCCTACGAGCAGTACTTC. It codes for CASNQSSDPYEQYF.

This chain links TRBV24-1 with TRBJ2-1; 9 positions match TRBD1. CDR1 and CDR2 (germline): KGHDR, SFDVKD. Trimming cost V 5 bases and J 2 bases; bases outside gene matches: 9. The CDR3 contains 17 residues. The CDR3 bases are TGTGCCACCAGTGCCTCGGACAGGGGATTAACCTACAATGAGCAGTTCTTC. The encoded protein is CATSASDRGLTYNEQFF.

This clonotype was recorded a few times. The gene calls are TRBV5-1 and TRBJ1-1; 10 nucleotides line up with TRBD1. The CDR3 spans 16 residues. V was clipped by 4 bases and J by 4 bases; unmatched bases: 10. Per germline, CDR1 SGHRS and CDR2 YFSETQ. Here the CDR3 reads CASSTQTGGGFTEAFF. CDR3 sequence (DNA): TGCGCCAGCAGCACCCAGACAGGGGGCGGTTTCACTGAAGCTTTCTTT. The complete variable domain, with remaining parts taken from reference TRBV5-1 and TRBJ1-1, reads KAGVTQTPRYLIKTRGQQVTLSCSPISGHRSVSWYQQTPGQGLQFLFEYFSETQRNKGNFPGRFSGRQFSNSRSEMNVSTLELGDSALYLCASSTQTGGGFTEAFFGQGTRLTVV.

This clonotype was picked up a small number of times. V and J are TRBV20-1 and TRBJ1-1; perhaps TRBD1 as D (5 bases). The CDR3 is 14 residues long. Germline CDR1 and CDR2: DFQATT and SNEGSKA (reference sequence). Trimming left V 0 bases short and J 3 bases short, with 11 bases between. CDR3 nucleotide sequence: TGCAGTGCTAGAGATCAAGGCAGGGACACTGAAGCTTTCTTT. As protein: CSARDQGRDTEAFF.

The V call is TRBV2, the J call TRBJ2-3; D is unresolved. Germline V gene lookup returns CDR1 SNHLY and CDR2 FYNNEI. The CDR3 sequence is 11 residues long. V was trimmed by 8 bases and J by 1 base, leaving 4 bases between them. For the CDR3, the DNA is TGTGCCAGCGAACGCACAGATACGCAGTATTTT. Amino acids: CASERTDTQYF.

Note on this clonotype: A much larger clone differs from this one at a single base, so this may be a read error. CDR3 nucleotide sequence: TGCAGTGCTAGAGCACCGAGCGAGTCCACAGATACGCAGTATTTT. Translation gives CSARAPSESTDTQYF. V usage is TRBV20-1 and J usage is TRBJ2-3; no definite D call. Deletions cut 1 base from V and 2 bases from J, with 13 bases between. There are 15 residues in the CDR3. Germline V gives CDR1 DFQATT, CDR2 SNEGSKA (reference sequence).

This clonotype was counted a few times. The rearrangement joins TRBV20-1 to TRBJ2-5; unclear D gene. Germline CDR1 DFQATT, CDR2 SNEGSKA (reference sequence). Trimming stripped 5 bases from V and 1 base from J, with 8 bases between. The length of the CDR3 is 12 residues. The CDR3 bases are TGCAGTGCTGGTGTCTTCCAAGAGACCCAGTACTTC. It specifies CSAGVFQETQYF.

This chain uses TRBV5-1 with TRBJ2-3; TRBD2 matches 10 bases. V was pared by 4 bases and J by 4 bases, with 9 bases of the junction left unmatched. Germline V CDR1 and CDR2: SGHRS, YFSETQ. CDR3 length: 16 residues. The CDR3 DNA follows: TGCGCCAGCAGCCCCGAAAGCGGGAGGGGATCAGATACGCAGTATTTT. As protein: CASSPESGRGSDTQYF.

This clonotype has ten or more counts. The genes are TRBV29-1 and TRBJ2-5; D not resolved. V was cut by 7 bases and J by 2 bases, with 17 bases left in between. The CDR3 spans 14 residues. CDR1 is SQVTM, CDR2 ANQGSEA, per germline. CDR3 region: CSGVSFESQETQYF. In nucleotides, the CDR3 is TGCAGCGGGGTCAGTTTTGAGAGTCAAGAGACCCAGTACTTC.

A word on this clonotype: This may be a read error, as it is one base from a much larger clone. The chain has TRBV9 and TRBJ1-2; no reliable D call. This CDR3 comprises 15 residues. The V gene's germline CDR1 is SGDLS and CDR2 YYNGEE. V lost 3 bases and J 2 bases, leaving 14 bases between the germline ends. The CDR3 sequence is CASSAQQMTNYGYTF. CDR3 sequence (DNA): TGTGCCAGCAGCGCGCAACAGATGACGAACTATGGCTACACCTTC.

The table lists this clonotype with a few counts. V gene TRBV5-1 combines with J gene TRBJ1-2; TRBD1 is a possible D gene (6 bases). The CDR3 spans 13 residues. Per the germline V gene, CDR1 is SGHRS and CDR2 is YFSETQ. Trimming shortened V by 1 base and J by 6 bases, and 10 bases separated the two germline ends. CDR3 protein: CASSLPQGHGYTF. The CDR3 coding sequence is TGCGCCAGCAGCTTGCCACAGGGACATGGCTACACCTTC.

This clonotype turned up a few times. J is TRBJ2-5 and V is TRBV2, with 7 bases fitting TRBD1. This CDR3 has 14 residues. Unmatched junction bases numbered 7, after V lost 7 bases and J lost 2 bases. Germline V lookup: CDR1 SNHLY, CDR2 FYNNEI. The CDR3 loop reads CASTRGQIQETQYF. In DNA form, the CDR3 reads TGTGCCAGCACGAGGGGGCAGATACAAGAGACCCAGTACTTC.

This clonotype has at least ten counts. V usage is TRBV15 and J usage is TRBJ2-3, with D perhaps given as TRBD1 or TRBD2 (5 bases each). Deletions cut 2 bases from V and 5 bases from J, with 17 bases between. The germline V gene has CDR1 LNHNV and CDR2 YYDKDF (reference sequence). There are 16 residues in the CDR3. The CDR3 nucleotides read TGTGCCACCAGCAGACCACCGGGACGGGCTATAGATACGCAGTATTTT. This gives the protein CATSRPPGRAIDTQYF. Based on the CDR3 plus reference TRBV15 and TRBJ2-3, the full variable domain is DAMVIQNPRYQVTQFGKPVTLSCSQTLNHNVMYWYQQKSSQAPKLLFHYYDKDFNNEADTPDNFQSRRPNTSFCFLDIRSPGLGDTAMYLCATSRPPGRAIDTQYFGPGTRLTVL.

This clonotype was found a few times. The chain links TRBV6-6 to TRBJ2-5; 12 bases agree with TRBD2. The CDR3 loop spans 16 amino acids. Germline V gene lookup returns CDR1 MNHNY and CDR2 SVGAGI (reference sequence). V was clipped by 2 bases and J by 5 bases; unmatched bases: 6. CDR3: CASSYASGRARETQYF. CDR3 DNA: TGTGCCAGCAGTTACGCTAGCGGGAGGGCCCGGGAGACCCAGTACTTC.

This clonotype was seen ten or more times. The chain is built from TRBV7-2 and TRBJ2-7, with D possibly matching TRBD2 (6 bases). The CDR3 covers 12 residues. Trimming left V 4 bases short and J 4 bases short, with 8 bases between. Germline V gene data show CDR1 as SGHTA and CDR2 as FQGNSA. CDR3 DNA: TGTGCCAGCAGCTCAAGCGGGTACGAGCAGTACTTC. As protein: CASSSSGYEQYF.

This chain connects TRBV27 to TRBJ2-5; 9 nucleotides agree with TRBD2. The CDR3 sequence is 15 residues long. The trim removed 3 bases at V and 4 bases at J, leaving 6 bases unmatched. In germline, CDR1 is MNHEY, CDR2 SMNVEV (reference sequence). Here the CDR3 DNA reads TGTGCCAGCAGTTTCAAACTAGCGGGTACAGAGACCCAGTACTTC. Protein sequence: CASSFKLAGTETQYF.

As regards this clonotype: A read error may produce the germline difference seen at one junction end. This chain uses TRBV11-2 with TRBJ1-1; D might be TRBD1 (5 bases). The CDR3 is 14 amino acids. The germline gives CDR1 SGHAT, CDR2 FQNNGV. The CDR3 DNA is TGTGCCAGCAGACCAGGGTCCGCCTACACGGAAGCTTTCTTT. This translates into CASRPGSAYTEAFF.

V usage is TRBV24-1 and J usage is TRBJ2-1, with a tentative D call TRBD2 (5 bases). This CDR3 comprises 13 residues. With 0 bases removed from V and 11 bases from J, the gap between germline ends came to 10 bases. Germline CDR1 reads KGHDR; CDR2 reads SFDVKD. CDR3 nucleotide sequence: TGTGCCACCAGTGATTTGTCGGGATTCCAGCAGTTCTTC. Protein product: CATSDLSGFQQFF.

This clonotype was seen only a few times. The CDR3 sequence is CSARAPGLAGGNEQFF. The CDR3 coding sequence is TGCAGTGCTAGAGCCCCGGGACTAGCGGGGGGGAATGAGCAGTTCTTC. The chain has TRBV20-1 and TRBJ2-1; 16 nucleotides line up with TRBD2. With 1 base clipped from V and 7 bases from J, the junction kept 4 bases outside the gene matches. CDR3 length: 16 residues. The germline gives CDR1 DFQATT, CDR2 SNEGSKA (reference sequence).

This rearrangement joins TRBV20-1 to TRBJ1-4; D is unclear. V lost 8 bases to trimming and J lost 4 bases, with 8 bases between them. The CDR3 has 11 residues. CDR1 and CDR2 (germline): DFQATT, SNEGSKA (reference sequence). CDR3 residues: CSRFYNEKLFF. In DNA form, the CDR3 reads TGCAGTCGATTTTATAATGAAAAACTGTTTTTT.

V usage is TRBV5-4 and J usage is TRBJ2-5; either TRBD1 or TRBD2 may supply D (6 bases each). The CDR3 has 15 residues. Germline loops: CDR1 SGHNT, CDR2 YYREEE (reference sequence). Trimming removed 0 bases from V and 5 bases from J, with 14 bases in between. The CDR3 loop reads CASSLEPSGAETQYF. The DNA for the CDR3 is TGTGCCAGCAGCTTGGAGCCTTCGGGGGCGGAGACCCAGTACTTC.

The rearrangement links TRBV24-1 to TRBJ2-1, with 7 bases identical to TRBD2. Germline values: CDR1 KGHDR, CDR2 SFDVKD. The ends lost 3 bases at V and 4 bases at J; junction bases unmatched: 5. This CDR3 is built from 15 residues. CDR3 DNA: TGTGCCACCAGTGATCACGGGGGGAATTACAATGAGCAGTTCTTC. Protein product: CATSDHGGNYNEQFF.

A few counts support this clonotype. The chain uses TRBV9 and TRBJ1-2; D is undetermined. CDR1 and CDR2 from the germline V gene are SGDLS and YYNGEE. The CDR3 loop spans 15 amino acids. With 2 bases removed from V and 4 bases from J, the gap between germline ends came to 15 bases. This CDR3 is CASSVSRRLGYGYTF. The CDR3 DNA is TGTGCCAGCAGCGTGTCGCGTCGCTTGGGCTATGGCTACACCTTC.

This clonotype was seen a handful of times. J is TRBJ2-5 and V is TRBV28; no clear D gene. The V and J ends lost 5 bases and 5 bases respectively, with 12 bases between them. Germline loops: CDR1 MDHEN, CDR2 SYDVKM. There are 13 residues in the CDR3. As DNA, the CDR3 is TGTGCCAGCAGTCCAATGTCTAGGGAGACCCAGTACTTC. Protein product: CASSPMSRETQYF.

This clonotype was detected ten times or more. This chain connects TRBV6-1 to TRBJ2-3, with D tentatively TRBD2 (6 bases). Germline V gene data show CDR1 as MNHNS and CDR2 as SASEGT. V dropped 7 bases and J dropped 4 bases, with 15 bases sitting between them. This CDR3 has 14 amino acids. The CDR3 DNA follows: TGTGCCAGCACCCGGGACTCCAGGGCAGATACGCAGTATTTT. Residues: CASTRDSRADTQYF.